These 19 T cell receptor beta chains share one sample of origin, sequenced in a study of blood T cell repertoires in COVID-19. This table comes from immunoSEQ multiplex PCR, and its TCRdb copy is limited to in-frame clones, with some not included. The sample carries 84,000 or so clones, 75% to 85% recorded once. The sample was peripheral blood. These receptors originate from a woman older than 75 with acute or convalescent COVID-19.

V usage is TRBV5-1 and J usage is TRBJ2-7; TRBD2 agrees at 7 bases. CDR3 size: 12 residues. The trim removed 6 bases at V and 1 base at J, leaving 1 base unmatched. In germline, CDR1 is SGHRS, CDR2 YFSETQ. CDR3 sequence reads: CASTSGSYEQYF. The CDR3 DNA reads TGCGCCAGCACTAGCGGTTCCTACGAGCAGTACTTC.

The chain combines TRBV3-1 (or the pseudogene TRBV3-2) with TRBJ2-3; perhaps TRBD2 as D (7 bases). CDR1 and CDR2 (germline): LGHDT, YNNKEL (reference sequence). Trimming shortened V by 7 bases and J by 1 base, and 12 bases separated the two germline ends. The CDR3 loop spans 14 amino acids. CDR3 sequence reads: CASTLGGGTDTQYF. CDR3 nucleotides: TGTGCCAGCACCCTAGGGGGGGGCACAGATACGCAGTATTTT.

This chain joins TRBV4-1 and TRBJ2-3, with 7 positions matching TRBD1. Germline V lookup: CDR1 MGHRA, CDR2 YSYEKL. The CDR3 extends over 15 amino acids. V lost 0 bases, J lost 7 bases, and 7 bases stayed unmatched. CDR3 coding DNA: TGCGCCAGCAGCCAAGATCGCTCAGGGGGAAATACGCAGTATTTT. Translating gives CASSQDRSGGNTQYF.

The chain employs TRBV19 and TRBJ1-5, with D possibly TRBD1 on 5 matching bases. Looked up from germline, CDR1 is LNHDA and CDR2 is SQIVND (reference sequence). Trimming pared 1 base from V and 2 bases from J, leaving 9 bases between. The CDR3 runs to 15 residues. The CDR3 DNA reads as TGTGCCAGTAGTATAGTAGGGGTTGGCAATCAGCCCCAGCATTTT. This sequence encodes CASSIVGVGNQPQHF.

The chain recombines TRBV25-1 with TRBJ1-1; D is possibly TRBD1 (5 bases). Trimming stripped 1 base from V and 4 bases from J, with 10 bases between. Germline CDR1 and CDR2: MGHDK and SYGVNS. CDR3 size: 14 residues. The CDR3 reads CASSESGDRTEAFF. CDR3 DNA: TGTGCCAGCAGTGAATCGGGGGATCGCACTGAAGCTTTCTTT.

In the case of this clone: This sample also contains other DNA sequences that code for the same CDR3. The chain carries TRBV18 and TRBJ1-1; TRBD1 might be the D (5 bases). The CDR3 runs 14 residues. Trimming took 1 base from V and 1 from J, leaving 7 bases between them. The germline V gene encodes CDR1 KGHSH and CDR2 LQKENI. CDR3 sequence reads: CASSPLGGNTEAFF. As DNA, the CDR3 is TGTGCCAGCTCACCACTGGGGGGGAACACTGAAGCTTTCTTT.

The chain combines TRBV5-1 with TRBJ2-1, with TRBD2 matching over 11 bases. The germline V gene encodes CDR1 SGHRS and CDR2 YFSETQ. V gave up 0 bases and J gave up 7 bases; unmatched junction bases: 6. The CDR3 length is 16 residues. The CDR3 DNA reads as TGCGCCAGCAGCTTGGTATTAGCGGGAGGGCAGAATGAGCAGTTCTTC. This encodes CASSLVLAGGQNEQFF.

This clone was seen more than once but under ten times. This chain connects TRBV9 to TRBJ2-1, with D perhaps TRBD2 (6 bases). Germline CDR1 reads SGDLS; CDR2 reads YYNGEE. This CDR3 has 15 residues. Trimming removed 0 bases at V and 4 bases at J, with 11 bases between. Here the CDR3 DNA reads TGTGCCAGCAGCGTAGGGCCGGGAGATTACAATGAGCAGTTCTTC. Its protein is CASSVGPGDYNEQFF.

This clone has only one observation. The rearrangement uses TRBV15 and TRBJ1-5, with D perhaps matching TRBD1 (5 bases). With 1 base removed from V and 2 bases from J, the gap between germline ends came to 9 bases. Germline V gives CDR1 LNHNV, CDR2 YYDKDF (reference sequence). The CDR3 contains 15 residues. The CDR3 protein is CATSRGQFGNQPQHF. CDR3 sequence (DNA): TGTGCCACCAGCAGAGGACAGTTTGGCAATCAGCCCCAGCATTTT.

V gene TRBV25-1 combines with J gene TRBJ1-1, with 7 nucleotides matching TRBD1. Trimming took 6 bases from V and 5 from J; bases not matched to a gene: 15. The CDR3 contains 16 residues. The germline V gene encodes CDR1 MGHDK and CDR2 SYGVNS. The CDR3 sequence: CASSHPVGRGKTEAFF. In DNA, the CDR3 is TGTGCCAGCAGCCACCCTGTTGGCAGGGGGAAAACTGAAGCTTTCTTT.

The chain carries TRBV18 and TRBJ2-7, with TRBD1 matching over 8 bases. The germline gives CDR1 KGHSH, CDR2 LQKENI. V was pared by 3 bases and J by 7 bases, with 17 bases of the junction left unmatched. This CDR3 has 17 amino acids. The CDR3: CASSPNSPGTGSSEQYF. CDR3 DNA sequence: TGTGCCAGCTCACCTAATTCGCCCGGGACAGGATCGAGTGAGCAGTACTTC.

The chain is built from TRBV6-5 and TRBJ1-4; 8 positions match TRBD1. Germline V gene lookup returns CDR1 MNHEY and CDR2 SVGAGI. Germline trimming cut 5 bases from V and 2 bases from J; bases unmatched to any gene: 4. This CDR3 comprises 15 residues. The CDR3 spells CASSRTGGTNEKLFF. The CDR3 nucleotides read TGTGCCAGCAGTCGAACAGGGGGGACTAATGAAAAACTGTTTTTT.

The rearrangement links TRBV30 to TRBJ1-6; D is possibly TRBD1 (5 bases). Trimming took off 3 bases at V and 2 bases at J, with 11 bases between the two ends. This CDR3 contains 15 residues. The germline gives CDR1 GTSNPN, CDR2 SVGIG (reference sequence). CDR3 nucleotide sequence: TGTGCCTGGAGGTGGAGGGGCCCCTATAATTCACCCCTCCACTTT. As protein: CAWRWRGPYNSPLHF.

This chain connects TRBV5-1 to TRBJ2-5, with 7 bases identical to TRBD2. Germline trimming cut 2 bases from V and 0 bases from J; bases unmatched to any gene: 4. The CDR3 sequence is 15 residues long. The germline V gene encodes CDR1 SGHRS and CDR2 YFSETQ. The CDR3, as DNA: TGCGCCAGCAGCTTCGGCGGGAGTTACCAAGAGACCCAGTACTTC. The encoded protein is CASSFGGSYQETQYF.

J is TRBJ1-6 and V is TRBV7-2; TRBD1 is a possible D gene (5 bases). From germline, CDR1 is SGHTA and CDR2 FQGNSA. The CDR3 contains 16 residues. V lost 0 bases and J 7 bases, leaving 13 bases between the germline ends. Here the CDR3 reads CASSLAWGGRNSPLHF. The DNA of the CDR3 is TGTGCCAGCAGCTTAGCTTGGGGGGGACGGAATTCACCCCTCCACTTT.

This chain links TRBV6-5 with TRBJ2-7; D call uncertain. Germline V CDR1 and CDR2: MNHEY, SVGAGI. The CDR3 has 12 amino acids. V dropped 7 bases and J dropped 7 bases, with 14 bases sitting between them. DNA of the CDR3: TGTGCCAGCACCACTGATTACAGTGAGCAGTACTTC. Translating it yields CASTTDYSEQYF.

The chain combines TRBV5-1 with TRBJ2-2, with a weak D call TRBD2 (6 bases). V lost 2 bases, J lost 7 bases, and 12 bases lay in between. The CDR3 runs 14 residues. The germline V gene encodes CDR1 SGHRS and CDR2 YFSETQ. CDR3 DNA: TGCGCCAGCAGCTTACTCCCGGGGGACGGGGAGCTGTTTTTT. Translating gives CASSLLPGDGELFF.

The CDR3 coding sequence is TGCGCCAGCAGCTTCATAGCGGGAGGGCTCGACAATGAGCAGTTCTTC. Encoded protein: CASSFIAGGLDNEQFF. The V gene is TRBV5-1, the J gene TRBJ2-1, with 11 bases identical to TRBD2. The ends lost 2 bases at V and 5 bases at J; junction bases unmatched: 6. CDR3 length equals 16 residues. Germline V gives CDR1 SGHRS, CDR2 YFSETQ.

Worth noting for this clone: Other DNA variants within this sample encode the same CDR3. The chain recombines TRBV7-2 with TRBJ2-7; TRBD2 matches at 11 bases. There are 14 residues in the CDR3. J gave up 3 bases and V 2 bases, and 0 bases lay outside the gene matches. Germline CDR1 SGHTA, CDR2 FQGNSA. The CDR3 DNA reads as TGTGCCAGCAGCTTAACTAGCGGGAGCTACGAGCAGTACTTC. Residues: CASSLTSGSYEQYF.